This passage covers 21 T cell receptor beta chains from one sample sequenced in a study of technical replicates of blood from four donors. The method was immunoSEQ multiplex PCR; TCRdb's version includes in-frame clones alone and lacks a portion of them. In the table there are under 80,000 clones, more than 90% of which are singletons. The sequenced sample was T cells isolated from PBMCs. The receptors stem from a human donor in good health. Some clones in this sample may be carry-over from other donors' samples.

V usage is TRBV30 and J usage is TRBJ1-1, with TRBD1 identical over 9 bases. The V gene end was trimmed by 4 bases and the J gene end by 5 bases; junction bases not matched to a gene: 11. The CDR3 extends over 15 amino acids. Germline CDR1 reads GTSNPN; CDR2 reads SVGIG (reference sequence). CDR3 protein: CAWNLRDRVGTEAFF. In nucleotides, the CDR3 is TGTGCCTGGAATCTCCGGGACAGGGTGGGGACTGAAGCTTTCTTT.

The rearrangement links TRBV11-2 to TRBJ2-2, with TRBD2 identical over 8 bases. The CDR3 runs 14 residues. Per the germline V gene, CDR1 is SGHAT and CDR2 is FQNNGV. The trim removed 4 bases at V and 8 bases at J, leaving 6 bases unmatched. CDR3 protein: CASSSGLAEGELFF. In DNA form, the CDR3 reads TGTGCCAGCAGCTCAGGACTAGCTGAAGGGGAGCTGTTTTTT.

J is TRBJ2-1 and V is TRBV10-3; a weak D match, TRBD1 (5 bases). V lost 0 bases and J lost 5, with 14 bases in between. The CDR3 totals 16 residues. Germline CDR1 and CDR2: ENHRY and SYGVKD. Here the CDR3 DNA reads TGTGCCATCAGTGAGTCGACAGCCGCCGGCGACAATGAGCAGTTCTTC. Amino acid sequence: CAISESTAAGDNEQFF.

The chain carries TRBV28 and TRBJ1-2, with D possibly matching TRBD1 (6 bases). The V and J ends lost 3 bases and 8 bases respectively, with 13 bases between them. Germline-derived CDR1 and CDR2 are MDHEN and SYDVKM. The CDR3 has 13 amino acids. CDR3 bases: TGTGCCAGCAGTTTCGTGCAGGGGCGCGGCTACACCTTC. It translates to CASSFVQGRGYTF.

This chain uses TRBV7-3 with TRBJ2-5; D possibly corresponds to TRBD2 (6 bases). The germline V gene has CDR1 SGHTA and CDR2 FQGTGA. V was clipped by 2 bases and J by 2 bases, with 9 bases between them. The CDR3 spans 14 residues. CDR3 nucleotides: TGTGCCAGCAGCTTATGGGCGGGACAAGAGACCCAGTACTTC. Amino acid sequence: CASSLWAGQETQYF.

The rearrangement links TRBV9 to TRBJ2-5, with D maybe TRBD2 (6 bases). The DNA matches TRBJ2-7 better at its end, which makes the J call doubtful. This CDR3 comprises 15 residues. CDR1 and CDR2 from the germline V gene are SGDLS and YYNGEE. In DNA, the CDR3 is TGTGCCAGCAGCGTAGAGGGGACTCGATCCTACGAGCAGTACTTC. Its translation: CASSVEGTRSYEQYF.

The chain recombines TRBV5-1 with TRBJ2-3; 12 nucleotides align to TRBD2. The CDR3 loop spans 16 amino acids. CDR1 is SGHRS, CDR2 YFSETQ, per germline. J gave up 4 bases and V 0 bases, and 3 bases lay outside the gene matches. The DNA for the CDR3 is TGCGCCAGCAGCTTGGGACTAGCGGGAGAAGCAGATACGCAGTATTTT. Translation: CASSLGLAGEADTQYF.

CDR3 coding DNA: TGCAGCGTACACAGGGGGGGCGCAGATACGCAGTATTTT. Amino acid sequence: CSVHRGGADTQYF. This chain connects TRBV29-1 to TRBJ2-3, with D tentatively TRBD1 (8 bases). V was clipped by 6 bases and J by 4 bases, with 14 bases between them. CDR3 length: 13 amino acids. Germline assignment: CDR1 SQVTM and CDR2 ANQGSEA.

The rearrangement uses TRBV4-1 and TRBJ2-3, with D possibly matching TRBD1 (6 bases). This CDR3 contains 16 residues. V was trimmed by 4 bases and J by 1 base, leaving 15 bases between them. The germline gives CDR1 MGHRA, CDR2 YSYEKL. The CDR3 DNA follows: TGCGCCAGCAGCCCCCTTTCTGGGGGCCGCACAGATACGCAGTATTTT. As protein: CASSPLSGGRTDTQYF.

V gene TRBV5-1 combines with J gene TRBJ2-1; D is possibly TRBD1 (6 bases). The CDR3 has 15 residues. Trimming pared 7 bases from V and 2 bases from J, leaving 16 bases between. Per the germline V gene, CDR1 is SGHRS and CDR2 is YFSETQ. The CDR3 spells CASCIETGPYNEQFF. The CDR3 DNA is TGCGCCAGCTGTATCGAGACAGGACCCTACAATGAGCAGTTCTTC.

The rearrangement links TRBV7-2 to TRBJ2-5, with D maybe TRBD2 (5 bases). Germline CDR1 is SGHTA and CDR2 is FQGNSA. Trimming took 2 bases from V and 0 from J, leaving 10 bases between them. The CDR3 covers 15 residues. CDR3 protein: CASSLRGQYQETQYF. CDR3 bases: TGTGCCAGCAGCTTAAGAGGGCAGTACCAAGAGACCCAGTACTTC.

The CDR3 sequence: CASSEGQGNQPQHF. In DNA, the CDR3 is TGTGCCAGCAGTGAGGGCCAGGGCAATCAGCCCCAGCATTTT. The V gene is TRBV6-1, the J gene TRBJ1-5, with D unclear. Per germline, CDR1 MNHNS and CDR2 SASEGT. The CDR3 sequence is 14 residues long. V dropped 3 bases and J dropped 2 bases, with 8 bases sitting between them.

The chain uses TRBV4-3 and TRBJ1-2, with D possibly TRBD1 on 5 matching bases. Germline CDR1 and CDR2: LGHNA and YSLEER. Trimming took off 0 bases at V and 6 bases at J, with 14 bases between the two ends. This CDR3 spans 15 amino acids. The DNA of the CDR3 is TGCGCCAGCAGCCAAGATCAGGGAGGGAGGGATGGCTACACCTTC. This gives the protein CASSQDQGGRDGYTF.

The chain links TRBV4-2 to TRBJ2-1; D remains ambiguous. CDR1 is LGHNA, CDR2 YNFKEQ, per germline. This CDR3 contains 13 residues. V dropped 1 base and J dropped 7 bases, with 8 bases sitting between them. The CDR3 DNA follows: TGTGCCAGCAGCCAAGCGGTTACGAATGAGCAGTTCTTC. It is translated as CASSQAVTNEQFF.

CDR3 DNA: TGTGCCAGCAGCGCTAGGACTAGCGGGAGAGGCGAGCAGTTCTTC. Translated: CASSARTSGRGEQFF. The rearrangement uses TRBV9 and TRBJ2-1, with 13 bases identical to TRBD2. The CDR3 runs 15 residues. With 3 bases clipped from V and 10 bases from J, the junction kept 7 bases outside the gene matches. Germline V gene sequence: CDR1 SGDLS, CDR2 YYNGEE.

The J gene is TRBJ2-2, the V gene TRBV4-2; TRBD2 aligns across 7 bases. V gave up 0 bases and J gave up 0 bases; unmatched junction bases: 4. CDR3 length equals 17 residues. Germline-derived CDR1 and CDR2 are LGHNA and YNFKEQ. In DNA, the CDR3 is TGTGCCAGCAGCCAAGATGGGGAGGGTCCGAACACCGGGGAGCTGTTTTTT. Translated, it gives CASSQDGEGPNTGELFF.

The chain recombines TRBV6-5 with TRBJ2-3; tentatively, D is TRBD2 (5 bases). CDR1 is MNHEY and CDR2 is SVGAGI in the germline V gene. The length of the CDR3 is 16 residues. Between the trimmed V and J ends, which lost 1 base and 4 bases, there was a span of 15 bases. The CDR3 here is CASSYFQRSPADTQYF. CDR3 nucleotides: TGTGCCAGCAGTTACTTCCAGCGGAGCCCCGCAGATACGCAGTATTTT.

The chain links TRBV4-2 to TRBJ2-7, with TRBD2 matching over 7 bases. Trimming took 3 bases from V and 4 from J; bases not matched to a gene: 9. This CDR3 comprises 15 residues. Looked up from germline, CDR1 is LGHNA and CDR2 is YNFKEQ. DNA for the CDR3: TGTGCCAGCAGCCAGTCTCTAGCGGAGGGATACGAGCAGTACTTC. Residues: CASSQSLAEGYEQYF.

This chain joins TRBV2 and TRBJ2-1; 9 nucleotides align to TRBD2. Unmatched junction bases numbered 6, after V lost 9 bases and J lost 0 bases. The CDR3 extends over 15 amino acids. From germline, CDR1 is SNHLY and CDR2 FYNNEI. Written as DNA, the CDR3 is TGTGCCAGGGGGAGGCGGGAGGGCTCCTACAATGAGCAGTTCTTC. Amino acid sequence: CARGRREGSYNEQFF.

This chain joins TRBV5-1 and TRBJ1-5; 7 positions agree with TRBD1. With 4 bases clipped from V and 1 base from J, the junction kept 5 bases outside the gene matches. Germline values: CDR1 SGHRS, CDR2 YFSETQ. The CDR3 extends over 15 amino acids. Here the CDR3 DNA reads TGCGCCAGCAGCCAAGGGGGACAGAGCAATCAGCCCCAGCATTTT. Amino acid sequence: CASSQGGQSNQPQHF. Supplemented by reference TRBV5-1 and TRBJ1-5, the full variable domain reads KAGVTQTPRYLIKTRGQQVTLSCSPISGHRSVSWYQQTPGQGLQFLFEYFSETQRNKGNFPGRFSGRQFSNSRSEMNVSTLELGDSALYLCASSQGGQSNQPQHFGDGTRLSIL.

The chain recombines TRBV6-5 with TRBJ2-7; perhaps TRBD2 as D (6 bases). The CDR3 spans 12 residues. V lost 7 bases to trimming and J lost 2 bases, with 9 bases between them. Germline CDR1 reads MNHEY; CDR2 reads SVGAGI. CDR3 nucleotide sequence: TGTGCCAGCAAGACTAGTGCCTACGAGCAGTACTTC. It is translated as CASKTSAYEQYF.